This TCR beta chain was recorded in a study of blood T cell repertoires in COVID-19. Study information: The United States, Italy and Spain were the sources of the acute and convalescent COVID-19 samples.

Authors' processing steps: Nucleated cell number was recorded as an estimate derived from reference gene primer amplification. Using immunoSEQ multiplex PCR, the repertoire was profiled, and TCRdb retains in-frame clones only, with some absent. V and J calls and clone size are those listed in that table; D and trimming were worked out from the DNA. The sample records just under 350,000 clones, under 95% being singletons. Trimming removed 4 bases from V and 7 bases from J; junction bases left unmatched: 7. The germline CDR1 and CDR2 sequences are SGHRS and YFSETQ. The CDR3 is made up of 14 amino acids.

The chain couples TRBV5-1 to TRBJ2-1, with 8 positions matching TRBD2. The TCR was taken from a woman aged 18-30 years who had recovered from COVID-19. The sequenced sample consisted of peripheral blood. In nucleotides, the CDR3 is TGCGCCAGCAGCGACGGGAGGGGGAAGAATGAGCAGTTCTTC. It codes for CASSDGRGKNEQFF.